This T cell receptor (beta chain) was sequenced for a study of blood T cell repertoires in COVID-19 (dated by TCRdb to the early 2020s). Background for the entire study: The collaborator samples originated in the United States, Italy and Spain and spanned the acute and convalescent phases of COVID-19. The prospective study material was composed of cDNA or gDNA derived from T cells, B-cell-depleted T cells, or PBMCs. The sample metadata nearly always contained a de-identified subject ID, COVID-19 status, age in years and sex. The repertoires were made available in a free public database intended to serve as a resource for research on the immune response to SARS-CoV-2. The samples were drawn from two sources: the first 160 participants of the ongoing ImmuneRACE study, and about 1,300 subjects contributed by 6 global collaborators. Where available, HLA class I and class II types were taken from metadata supplied by the sample provider and were not determined by assay-based typing. Subjects who had been exposed to COVID-19, were actively infected with it, or had recovered from it provided the deeply sampled blood TCRbeta repertoires that made up the dataset.

The collaborating institutions used their own protocols to collect whole blood in K2EDTA tubes. For TCRbeta analysis, collaborators shipped samples as frozen whole blood, isolated PBMCs, or DNA extracted from either of those sample types. CDR1 and CDR2, looked up from the germline V gene, are MNHEY and SVGAGI. The germline V and J ends show losses of 4 bases and 1 base respectively, and no gene match explains 5 bases of the junction. The CDR3 goes from the cysteine to the phenylalanine over 16 residues. The sequence is cut down to CDR3 DNA, 48 bases in frame from base 1. The paper as a whole reports these results and caveats: How much clinical and demographic metadata was included differed by source and by participant, and the metadata was provided uncurated.

The immunoSEQ Assay, a bias-controlled multiplex PCR, was used to amplify TCRbeta CDR3 regions from genomic DNA. Per the original workflow: The number of nucleated cells in each sample was estimated from the amplification of reference gene primers within the assay. To quantify the absolute abundance of each unique TCRbeta CDR3 rearrangement, sequence reads were collapsed and filtered. Productive Simpson clonality was computed per sample as the square root of Simpson's diversity index over productive rearrangements. What TCRdb holds here is the immuneACCESS table cut down to in-frame rearrangements. Part of the clones is not present; checked against another copy, under half of the missing clones reflect an unresolved V gene, and the others are unexplained. Clone size and V and J calls were adopted from that table, with D and trimming inferred from the DNA. This sample gives roughly 82,000 clones in total; roughly 87% of them show up just once. More than 0.85% of the sample belongs to the ten largest clones.

Worth noting for this clone: Its antigen is unknown. Base qualities are not recorded, but no much larger clone differs from it by a single base.

This TCR came from a woman aged 45-60 years in a cohort sampled during active COVID-19. Sequenced material: peripheral blood. Recombination linked TRBV6-5 to TRBJ2-3; 10 central bases correspond to TRBD2. The CDR3 in this case is CASSLQLAGRTDTQYF. In nucleotides, the sequence is TGTGCCAGCAGTTTGCAACTAGCGGGACGCACAGATACGCAGTATTTT.